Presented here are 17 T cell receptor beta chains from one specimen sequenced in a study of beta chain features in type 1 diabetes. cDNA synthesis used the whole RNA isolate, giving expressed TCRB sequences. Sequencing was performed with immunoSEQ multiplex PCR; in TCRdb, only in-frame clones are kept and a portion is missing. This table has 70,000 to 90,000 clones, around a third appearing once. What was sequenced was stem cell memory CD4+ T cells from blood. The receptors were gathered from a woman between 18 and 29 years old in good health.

Here the CDR3 DNA reads TGTGCCTGGAGTACAAACATCTTTCAGCAGTTCTTC. It translates to CAWSTNIFQQFF. The J gene is TRBJ2-1, the V gene TRBV30, with D uncertain. Per germline, CDR1 GTSNPN and CDR2 SVGIG (reference sequence). The V and J ends lost 2 bases and 11 bases respectively, with 13 bases between them. The CDR3 is 12 residues long.

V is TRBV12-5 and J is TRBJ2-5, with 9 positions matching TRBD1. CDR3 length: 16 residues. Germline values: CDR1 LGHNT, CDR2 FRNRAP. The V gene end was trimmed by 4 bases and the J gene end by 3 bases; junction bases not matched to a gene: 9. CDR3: CASGSDRGGEEETQYF. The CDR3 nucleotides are TGTGCTAGTGGTTCTGACAGGGGGGGAGAGGAAGAGACCCAGTACTTC.

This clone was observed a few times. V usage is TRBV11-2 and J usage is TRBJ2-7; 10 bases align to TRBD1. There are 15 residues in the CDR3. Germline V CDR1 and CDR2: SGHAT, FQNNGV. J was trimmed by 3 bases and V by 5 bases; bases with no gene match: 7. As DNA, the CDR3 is TGTGCCAGCAGCACCCTGAGGGACAGGGGCTACGAGCAGTACTTC. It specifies CASSTLRDRGYEQYF.

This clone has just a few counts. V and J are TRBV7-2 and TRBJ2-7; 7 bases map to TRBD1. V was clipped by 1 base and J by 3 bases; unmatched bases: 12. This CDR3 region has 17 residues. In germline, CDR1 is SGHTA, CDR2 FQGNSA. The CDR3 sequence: CASSLVWRGQALYEQYF. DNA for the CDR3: TGTGCCAGCAGCTTAGTCTGGCGCGGACAGGCCCTCTACGAGCAGTACTTC.

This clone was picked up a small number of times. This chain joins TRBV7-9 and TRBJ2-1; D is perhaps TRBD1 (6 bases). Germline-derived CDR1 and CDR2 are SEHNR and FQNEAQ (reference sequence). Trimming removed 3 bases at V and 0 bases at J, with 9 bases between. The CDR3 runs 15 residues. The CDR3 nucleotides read TGTGCCAGCAGCTTGGGGGCCGTCTCCTACAATGAGCAGTTCTTC. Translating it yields CASSLGAVSYNEQFF.

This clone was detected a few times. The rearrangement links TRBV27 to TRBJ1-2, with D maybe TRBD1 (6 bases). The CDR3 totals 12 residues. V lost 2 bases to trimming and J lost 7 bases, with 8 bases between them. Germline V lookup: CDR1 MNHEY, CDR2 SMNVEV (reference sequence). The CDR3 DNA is TGTGCCAGCAGTTTAAGGGGGTCTGGCTACACCTTC. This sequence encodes CASSLRGSGYTF.

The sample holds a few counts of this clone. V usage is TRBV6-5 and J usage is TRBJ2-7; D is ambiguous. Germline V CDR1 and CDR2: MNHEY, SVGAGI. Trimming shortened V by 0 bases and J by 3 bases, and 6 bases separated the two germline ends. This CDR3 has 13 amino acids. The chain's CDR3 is CASSYSRNYEQYF. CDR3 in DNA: TGTGCCAGCAGTTACTCGAGGAACTACGAGCAGTACTTC.

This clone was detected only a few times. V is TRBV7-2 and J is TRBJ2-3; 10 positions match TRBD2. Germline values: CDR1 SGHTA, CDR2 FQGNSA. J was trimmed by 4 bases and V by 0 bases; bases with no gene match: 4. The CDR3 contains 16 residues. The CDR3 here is CASSLAGLAVSDTQYF. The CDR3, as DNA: TGTGCCAGCAGCTTAGCTGGACTAGCGGTCTCAGATACGCAGTATTTT.

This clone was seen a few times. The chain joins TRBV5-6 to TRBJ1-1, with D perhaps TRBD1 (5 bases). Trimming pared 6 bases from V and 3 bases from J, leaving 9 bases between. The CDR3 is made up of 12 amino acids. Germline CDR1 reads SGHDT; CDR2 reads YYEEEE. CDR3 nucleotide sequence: TGTGCCAGCAACCGACAGTACACTGAAGCTTTCTTT. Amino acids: CASNRQYTEAFF.

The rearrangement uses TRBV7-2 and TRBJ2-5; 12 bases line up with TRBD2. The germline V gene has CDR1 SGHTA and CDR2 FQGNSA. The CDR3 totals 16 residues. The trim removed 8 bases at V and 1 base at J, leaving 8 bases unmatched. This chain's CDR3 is CASGAGTSGRQETQYF. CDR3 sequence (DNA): TGTGCCAGCGGGGCAGGGACTAGCGGGCGCCAAGAGACCCAGTACTTC.

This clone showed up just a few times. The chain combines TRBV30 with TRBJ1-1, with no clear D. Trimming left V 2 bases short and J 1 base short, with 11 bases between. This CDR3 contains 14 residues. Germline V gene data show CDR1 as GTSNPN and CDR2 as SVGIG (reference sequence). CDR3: CAWSYQSTNTEAFF. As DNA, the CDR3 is TGTGCCTGGAGTTATCAGTCCACGAACACTGAAGCTTTCTTT.

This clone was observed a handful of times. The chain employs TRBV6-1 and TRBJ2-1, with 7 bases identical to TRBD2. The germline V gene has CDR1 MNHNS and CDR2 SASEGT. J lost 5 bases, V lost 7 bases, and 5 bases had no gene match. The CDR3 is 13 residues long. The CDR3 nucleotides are TGTGCCAGCATTACTAGCGAGGACAATGAGCAGTTCTTC. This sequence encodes CASITSEDNEQFF.

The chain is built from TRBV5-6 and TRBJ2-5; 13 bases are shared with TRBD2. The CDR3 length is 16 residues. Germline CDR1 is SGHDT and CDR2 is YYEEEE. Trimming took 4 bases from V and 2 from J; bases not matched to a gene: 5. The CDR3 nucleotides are TGTGCCAGCAGCAGGACTAGCGGGGGATTTCAAGAGACCCAGTACTTC. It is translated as CASSRTSGGFQETQYF.

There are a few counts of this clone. The DNA of the CDR3 is TGTGCCACCAGCAGAGCAGGGGGGAATCAGCCCCAGCATTTT. Translating it yields CATSRAGGNQPQHF. The genes are TRBV15 and TRBJ1-5, with TRBD1 matching over 7 bases. Germline CDR1 and CDR2: LNHNV and YYDKDF (reference sequence). The CDR3 is 14 residues long. J gave up 4 bases and V 1 base, and 1 base lay outside the gene matches.

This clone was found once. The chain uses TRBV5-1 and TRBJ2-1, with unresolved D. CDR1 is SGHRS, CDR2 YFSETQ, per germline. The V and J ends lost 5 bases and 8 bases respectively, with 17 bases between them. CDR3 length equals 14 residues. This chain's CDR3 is CASRISSPRDEQFF. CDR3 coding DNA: TGCGCCAGCAGGATTTCCTCCCCTAGAGATGAGCAGTTCTTC.

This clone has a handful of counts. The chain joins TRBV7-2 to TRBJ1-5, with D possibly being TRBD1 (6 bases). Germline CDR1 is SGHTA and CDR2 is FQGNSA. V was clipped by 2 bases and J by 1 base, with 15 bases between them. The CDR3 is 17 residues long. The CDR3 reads CASSLFGGLGSNQPQHF. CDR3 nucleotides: TGTGCCAGCAGCTTATTTGGGGGCTTAGGAAGCAATCAGCCCCAGCATTTT.

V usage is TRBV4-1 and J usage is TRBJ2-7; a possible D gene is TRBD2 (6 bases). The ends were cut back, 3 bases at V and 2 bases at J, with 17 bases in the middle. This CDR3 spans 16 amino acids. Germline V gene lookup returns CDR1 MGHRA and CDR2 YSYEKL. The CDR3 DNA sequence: TGCGCCAGCAGCCATCCCGGGACTCAGACGCCCTACGAGCAGTACTTC. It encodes CASSHPGTQTPYEQYF.